These T cell receptor beta chains were read from a single sample in a study of shared clonotypes between healthy human individuals. The assay was immunoSEQ multiplex PCR, and TCRdb's table has in-frame clones only and misses some. The table has around 700,000 clones, around 73% seen once. Sequencing input: memory CD4+ T cells sorted from blood. These TCRs come from a young woman in good health. CDR3s include the opening cysteine and the closing phenylalanine or tryptophan. The D gene is left open where the match is weak. Size values are once, few and many counts, or a class for expanded clones, and some rows have none.

V,D,size,J,DNA,CDR3
TRBV7-8,-,few,TRBJ2-7,TGTGCCAGCAGCTTAGTGAACTCCAGGGTTTCGGCCTACGAGCAGTACTTC,CASSLVNSRVSAYEQYF
TRBV19,TRBD2,-,TRBJ2-5,TGTGCCAGCATGCCTAGCGGAATGCCAGAGACCCAGTACTTC,CASMPSGMPETQYF
TRBV19,TRBD1,few,TRBJ1-1,TGTGCCAGTAGTCTACAGGGGGAGGCTGAAGCTTTCTTT,CASSLQGEAEAFF
TRBV7-9,-,-,TRBJ2-3,TGTGCCAGCAGCTTTGGACAGCTTGATACGCAGTATTTT,CASSFGQLDTQYF
TRBV19,TRBD1,-,TRBJ1-5,TGTGCCTCCACAGGGGGACAGGGCTTCCAGCCCCAGCATTTT,CASTGGQGFQPQHF
TRBV7-2,TRBD1,-,TRBJ2-3,TGTGCCAGCAGCTTAGGCCGGGACAGGACGCAGTATTTT,CASSLGRDRTQYF
TRBV10-2,TRBD2,-,TRBJ2-7,TGCGCCAGCAGTGATAGCGGGAGGTCCTACGAGCAGTACTTC,CASSDSGRSYEQYF
TRBV28,-,many,TRBJ1-2,TGTGCCAGCAGTTACCCCGGAGGGGGCTATGGCTACACCTTC,CASSYPGGGYGYTF
TRBV5-1,-,-,TRBJ2-3,TGCGCCAGCGGCAACCCAAGCACAGATACGCAGTATTTT,CASGNPSTDTQYF
TRBV6-5,-,-,TRBJ1-2,TGTGCCAGCAGTTACTCGATTGGGGAGAGAGATGGCTACACCTTC,CASSYSIGERDGYTF
TRBV5-6,TRBD2,-,TRBJ2-5,TGTGCCAGCAGCCAAGAAACTAGCGGGAGCCGACAGACCCAGTACTTC,CASSQETSGSRQTQYF
TRBV30,-,-,TRBJ2-5,TGTGCCTGGAGTAGGGGGATACAAGAGACACAGTACTTC,CAWSRGIQETQYF
TRBV6-4,-,-,TRBJ2-4,TGTGCCAGCAGTGCTAGTTCTGGAAACATTCAGTACTTC,CASSASSGNIQYF
TRBV27,-,-,TRBJ1-5,TGTGCCAGCAGTTTTTCCACCACAGGTCAGCCCCAGCATTTT,CASSFSTTGQPQHF
TRBV6-5,TRBD2,-,TRBJ2-1,TGTGCCAGCAGTTACTCCGGGACTACGGGTGGTAATGAGCAGTTCTTC,CASSYSGTTGGNEQFF
TRBV19,-,-,TRBJ2-7,TGTGCCAGTAGTATAAGCTCGACAGGGAGGAACGAGCAGTACTTC,CASSISSTGRNEQYF
TRBV5-1,-,-,TRBJ1-1,TGCGCCAGCAGCTTCTACGGACGGAACACTGAAGCTTTCTTT,CASSFYGRNTEAFF
TRBV5-1,TRBD1,-,TRBJ2-2,TGCGCCAGCAGCTTCCAACAGGGGGGCACCGGGGAGCTGTTTTTT,CASSFQQGGTGELFF
TRBV14,-,-,TRBJ2-2,TGTGCCAGCAGCCAAGCTTTAACGGGAGTGGCTTTCGGGGAGCTGTTTTTT,CASSQALTGVAFGELFF
TRBV5-1,-,-,TRBJ1-4,TGCGCCAGCAGCTTGGTTCCGTCTTATGAAAAACTGTTTTTT,CASSLVPSYEKLFF
TRBV28,-,-,TRBJ2-7,TGTGCCAGCAGTTTAGCAGGGGCCGAGCAGTACTTC,CASSLAGAEQYF
TRBV6-1,-,-,TRBJ2-7,TGTGCCAGCAGTGAATATCGGGGATTAGCGCTTGGCGAGCAGTACTTC,CASSEYRGLALGEQYF
TRBV7-9,-,-,TRBJ2-7,TGTGCCAGCAGCTTACCCTCAGGGCAAGGCTCCGAGCAGTACTTC,CASSLPSGQGSEQYF